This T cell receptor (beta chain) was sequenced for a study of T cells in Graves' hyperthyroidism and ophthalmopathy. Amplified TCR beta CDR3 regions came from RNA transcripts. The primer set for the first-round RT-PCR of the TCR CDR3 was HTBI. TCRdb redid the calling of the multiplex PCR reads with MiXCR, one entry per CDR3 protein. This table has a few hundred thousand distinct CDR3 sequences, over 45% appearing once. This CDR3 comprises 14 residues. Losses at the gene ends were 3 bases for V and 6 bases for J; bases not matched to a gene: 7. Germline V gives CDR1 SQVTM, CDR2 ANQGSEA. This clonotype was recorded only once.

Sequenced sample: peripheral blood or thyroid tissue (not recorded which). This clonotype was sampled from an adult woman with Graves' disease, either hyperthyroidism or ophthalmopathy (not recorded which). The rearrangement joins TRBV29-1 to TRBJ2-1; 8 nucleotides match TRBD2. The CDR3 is CSVDIRTSPNEQFF. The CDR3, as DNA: TGCAGCGTTGACATCAGGACTAGCCCCAATGAGCAGTTCTTC.